This T cell receptor beta chain was recovered during a study of identical twins. TCRdb re-analysed the 5' RACE reads in MiXCR, keeping a single row per CDR3 protein. Seen here are roughly 500,000 distinct CDR3 sequences, about 20% observed once, and the top ten hold about 0.93%. This clonotype turned up a few times. Its antigen is unknown. Study outcomes and limitations: Models underestimated how often monozygotic twins shared out-of-frame TCR alpha.

These data were also reused for a study on T cells expressing NK-cell markers.

The sequencing input was CD4+ T cells sorted from blood. This receptor was identified in a young woman in good health.

This CDR3 reads CASIPPRASGLNTQYF. The CDR3 nucleotides read TGTGCCAGCATTCCCCCTCGGGCTAGCGGCCTTAATACGCAGTATTTT. This chain links TRBV12-3 or TRBV12-4 with TRBJ2-3; the match to TRBD2 covers 7 bases. There are 16 residues in the CDR3. Trimming at V came to 7 bases and at J to 7 bases, leaving 17 bases not matched to a gene.